These 27 T cell receptor beta chains share one sample of origin, sequenced in a study. TCRdb processed the RT-PCR reads anew with MiXCR; each CDR3 protein has one entry. The sample consists of approximately 720,000 distinct CDR3 sequences, 13% to 15% of them appearing once. Sequenced input: memory CD4+ T cells from blood. The receptors derive from a female donor in good health, serving as a healthy control.

The rearrangement links TRBV12-5 to TRBJ1-1, with 7 positions matching TRBD1. The CDR3 is 15 residues long. V lost 1 base, J lost 5 bases, and 7 bases stayed unmatched. CDR1 LGHNT and CDR2 FRNRAP come from the germline V gene. CDR3 sequence (DNA): TGTGCTAGTGGTTTGGGGTCAGGGGGACGAACTGAAGCTTTCTTT. It translates to CASGLGSGGRTEAFF.

This clonotype appeared a few times. This chain uses TRBV18 with TRBJ2-5; no clear D gene. The length of the CDR3 is 11 residues. With 3 bases removed from V and 5 bases from J, the gap between germline ends came to 4 bases. CDR1 KGHSH and CDR2 LQKENI come from the germline V gene. The CDR3 sequence: CASSPIETQYF. DNA for the CDR3: TGTGCCAGCTCACCGATTGAGACCCAGTACTTC.

This chain joins TRBV6-5 and TRBJ2-3; 8 nucleotides line up with TRBD1. V trimming: 9 bases; J trimming: 0 bases; junction bases outside the gene matches: 8. CDR1 and CDR2 (germline): MNHEY, SVGAGI. This CDR3 comprises 15 residues. The CDR3: CARRPTGGSTDTQYF. In DNA, the CDR3 is TGTGCCAGAAGGCCTACAGGGGGGAGCACAGATACGCAGTATTTT.

There are a few counts of this clonotype. The chain combines TRBV20-1 with TRBJ2-3, with TRBD2 matching over 8 bases. The CDR3 loop spans 20 amino acids. CDR1 and CDR2 from the germline V gene are DFQATT and SNEGSKA (reference sequence). After removal of 4 bases from V and 0 bases from J, the junction contained 21 bases not matched to a gene. The CDR3: CSANRLRGTRASGSTDTQYF. In DNA form, the CDR3 reads TGCAGTGCTAACAGATTAAGGGGGACCAGGGCTAGCGGGAGCACAGATACGCAGTATTTT.

The J gene is TRBJ2-5, the V gene TRBV18; weak D call: TRBD2 (5 bases). Germline lookup yields CDR1 KGHSH and CDR2 LQKENI. The CDR3 contains 13 residues. With 3 bases removed from V and 11 bases from J, the gap between germline ends came to 16 bases. For the CDR3, the DNA is TGTGCCAGCTCACCGACTCGGGGTAATGAGCAGTACTTC. The encoded protein is CASSPTRGNEQYF.

The V gene is TRBV4-1, the J gene TRBJ2-1; tentative D call: TRBD1 (6 bases). CDR1 is MGHRA, CDR2 YSYEKL, per germline. The V gene lost 1 base and the J gene lost 7 bases, with 17 bases spanning the gap. The CDR3 has 16 amino acids. The CDR3 loop is CASSQGATRGMNEQFF. CDR3 coding DNA: TGCGCCAGCAGCCAAGGGGCCACTAGGGGGATGAATGAGCAGTTCTTC.

The table lists this clonotype with a few counts. The chain joins TRBV29-1 to TRBJ2-5; D possibly corresponds to TRBD1 (7 bases). V was pared by 4 bases and J by 4 bases, with 16 bases between. The CDR3 contains 14 residues. CDR1 and CDR2 (germline): SQVTM, ANQGSEA. The CDR3 here is CSVGGQGGRETQYF. The CDR3 DNA is TGCAGCGTTGGGGGTCAGGGGGGAAGAGAGACCCAGTACTTC. The full variable domain, in which reference TRBV29-1 and TRBJ2-5 provide the parts outside the CDR3, is SAVISQKPSRDICQRGTSLTIQCQVDSQVTMMFWYRQQPGQSLTLIATANQGSEATYESGFVIDKFPISRPNLTFSTLTVSNMSPEDSSIYLCSVGGQGGRETQYFGPGTRLLVL.

This clonotype was seen only a few times. The J gene is TRBJ2-7, the V gene TRBV7-6; 8 positions match TRBD1. CDR1 is SGHVS and CDR2 is FNYEAQ in the germline V gene. The CDR3 length is 16 residues. Trimming took 3 bases from V and 5 from J; bases not matched to a gene: 12. The CDR3 DNA is TGTGCCAGCAGCTTTAGACCGGGACAGGAGGTCAACGAGCAGTACTTC. Its translation: CASSFRPGQEVNEQYF.

This clonotype occurred many times. The genes are TRBV5-6 and TRBJ2-3, with D perhaps TRBD1 or TRBD2 (5 bases each). Trimming removed 1 base at V and 0 bases at J, with 12 bases between. Germline V gives CDR1 SGHDT, CDR2 YYEEEE. CDR3 size: 16 residues. CDR3 nucleotides: TGTGCCAGCAGCTTGTATCTAGCAGGGAGCACAGATACGCAGTATTTT. Encoded protein: CASSLYLAGSTDTQYF.

This clonotype was seen more than once but under ten times. The J gene is TRBJ1-6, the V gene TRBV30; D not resolved. The CDR3 extends over 13 amino acids. Between the trimmed V and J ends, which lost 0 bases and 2 bases, there was a span of 2 bases. In germline, CDR1 is GTSNPN, CDR2 SVGIG (reference sequence). This CDR3 is CAWSVAYNSPLHF. The CDR3 DNA reads as TGTGCCTGGAGTGTGGCCTATAATTCACCCCTCCACTTT.

This clonotype occurred many times. This chain uses TRBV5-1 with TRBJ1-5; 8 bases agree with TRBD1. Per the germline V gene, CDR1 is SGHRS and CDR2 is YFSETQ. The CDR3 length is 18 residues. Unmatched junction bases numbered 10, after V lost 0 bases and J lost 2 bases. The CDR3: CASSLVPGGAVGNQPQHF. For the CDR3, the DNA is TGCGCCAGCAGCTTGGTGCCAGGGGGCGCGGTTGGCAATCAGCCCCAGCATTTT.

Ten or more counts support this clonotype. The rearrangement links TRBV20-1 to TRBJ2-1; the match to TRBD2 covers 12 bases. The CDR3 totals 15 residues. Per the germline V gene, CDR1 is DFQATT and CDR2 is SNEGSKA (reference sequence). Trimming removed 0 bases from V and 7 bases from J; junction bases left unmatched: 4. The CDR3 spells CSARERGLAGNEQFF. DNA for the CDR3: TGCAGTGCTAGAGAAAGAGGACTAGCGGGAAATGAGCAGTTCTTC.

This clonotype was counted between two and nine times. The J gene is TRBJ2-3, the V gene TRBV5-4, with D perhaps matching TRBD2 (5 bases). The CDR3 is made up of 16 amino acids. Germline-derived CDR1 and CDR2 are SGHNT and YYREEE (reference sequence). V lost 4 bases and J 4 bases, leaving 19 bases between the germline ends. CDR3 in DNA: TGTGCCAGCAGCCAAGGCGCGGGCGCTGGCGCAGATACGCAGTATTTT. Protein product: CASSQGAGAGADTQYF. Full variable domain (outside the CDR3, taken from reference TRBV5-4 and TRBJ2-3): ETGVTQSPTHLIKTRGQQVTLRCSSQSGHNTVSWYQQALGQGPQFIFQYYREEENGRGNFPPRFSGLQFPNYSSELNVNALELDDSALYLCASSQGAGAGADTQYFGPGTRLTVL.

J is TRBJ2-3 and V is TRBV7-8, with D perhaps matching TRBD1 (6 bases). There are 12 residues in the CDR3. V was shortened by 2 bases and J by 8 bases, with 8 bases between the two germline ends. Germline lookup yields CDR1 SGHVS and CDR2 FQNEAQ. The CDR3 is CASSLQGGTQYF. The CDR3 DNA sequence: TGTGCCAGCAGCTTACAAGGGGGTACGCAGTATTTT.

Only a few counts were recorded for this clonotype. The J gene is TRBJ2-5, the V gene TRBV5-6; D perhaps matches TRBD2 (5 bases). The CDR3 extends over 14 amino acids. Germline CDR1 is SGHDT and CDR2 is YYEEEE. V shed 0 bases and J shed 5 bases, with 11 bases lying between them. The CDR3 nucleotides are TGTGCCAGCAGCTTGGTCCTAGCAGCTGAGACCCAGTACTTC. Residues: CASSLVLAAETQYF.

This clonotype was seen only a few times. V is TRBV6-2 or TRBV6-3 and J is TRBJ2-7; TRBD2 agrees at 11 bases. This CDR3 is 16 amino acids long. Trimming cost V 10 bases and J 3 bases; bases outside gene matches: 14. Germline values: CDR1 MNHEY, CDR2 SVGEGT. CDR3 in amino acids: CAIAGTSGRRYYEQYF. The CDR3 coding sequence is TGTGCCATCGCCGGGACTAGCGGCCGTCGGTACTACGAGCAGTACTTC.

This clonotype was observed a handful of times. The chain employs TRBV5-1 and TRBJ1-2; no clear D gene. The V gene's germline CDR1 is SGHRS and CDR2 YFSETQ. The length of the CDR3 is 13 residues. V dropped 3 bases and J dropped 5 bases, with 11 bases sitting between them. The CDR3 bases are TGCGCCAGCAGCTCCACGTCCTTATATGGCTACACCTTC. As protein: CASSSTSLYGYTF.

This chain links TRBV28 with TRBJ1-2; D is ambiguous. This CDR3 spans 12 amino acids. The germline V gene encodes CDR1 MDHEN and CDR2 SYDVKM. With 2 bases removed from V and 10 bases from J, the gap between germline ends came to 11 bases. The CDR3 is CASSLLNGHYTF. In DNA, the CDR3 is TGTGCCAGCAGTTTACTCAACGGGCACTACACCTTC.

The sample holds a few counts of this clonotype. The J gene is TRBJ2-5, the V gene TRBV12-3 or TRBV12-4; 14 bases fit TRBD2. Trimming took 7 bases from V and 5 from J; bases not matched to a gene: 12. This CDR3 is 17 amino acids long. CDR3 DNA: TGTGCCAGCATTCCCAGACTAGCGGGAGGGGGGGTGGAGACCCAGTACTTC. It specifies CASIPRLAGGGVETQYF.

CDR3 sequence reads: CASSFQGSSGELFF. In DNA form, the CDR3 reads TGCGCCAGCAGCTTTCAGGGGTCGTCCGGGGAGCTGTTTTTT. This chain uses TRBV5-1 with TRBJ2-2; D is perhaps TRBD1 (6 bases). From germline, CDR1 is SGHRS and CDR2 YFSETQ. Trimming stripped 2 bases from V and 6 bases from J, with 11 bases between. The CDR3 length is 14 residues.

In its sample, this clonotype was seen a few times. The rearrangement links TRBV10-3 to TRBJ2-1, with 12 nucleotides matching TRBD2. This CDR3 has 17 residues. Unmatched junction bases numbered 7, after V lost 0 bases and J lost 7 bases. CDR1 and CDR2 from the germline V gene are ENHRY and SYGVKD. CDR3 protein: CAISESTSGRPANEQFF. The CDR3 DNA sequence: TGTGCCATCAGTGAGTCTACTAGCGGGAGGCCCGCTAATGAGCAGTTCTTC.

To note about this clonotype: A much bigger clone sits one base away, suggesting this may be a read error. V and J are TRBV7-2 and TRBJ2-1, with unresolved D. V was pared by 0 bases and J by 0 bases, with 12 bases between. This CDR3 contains 17 residues. The V gene's germline CDR1 is SGHTA and CDR2 FQGNSA. Here the CDR3 DNA reads TGTACCAGCAGCTTAGCCTCTGTAGGTAGCTCCTACAATGAGCAGTTCTTC. Translation gives CTSSLASVGSSYNEQFF.

This chain joins TRBV5-8 and TRBJ2-5, with TRBD2 matching over 14 bases. V dropped 2 bases and J dropped 4; count of bases not matched to a gene: 10. CDR3 length: 18 residues. Germline V gene lookup returns CDR1 SGHTS and CDR2 YDEGEE. This CDR3 reads CASSFGRGLAGGAETQYF. The CDR3 DNA reads as TGTGCCAGCAGCTTCGGACGTGGACTAGCGGGAGGAGCAGAGACCCAGTACTTC.

The table lists this clonotype with a few counts. This chain links TRBV5-1 with TRBJ2-7, with 7 bases lining up with TRBD2. CDR3 length equals 14 residues. V lost 4 bases and J lost 3; bases outside the gene matches: 7. CDR1 is SGHRS and CDR2 is YFSETQ in the germline V gene. The CDR3: CASSQSGAGYEQYF. CDR3 DNA: TGCGCCAGCAGCCAAAGCGGGGCAGGCTACGAGCAGTACTTC.

This clonotype was picked up a small number of times. V gene TRBV11-2 combines with J gene TRBJ1-1; 11 bases align to TRBD1. The germline gives CDR1 SGHAT, CDR2 FQNNGV. This CDR3 contains 15 residues. The V gene end was trimmed by 4 bases and the J gene end by 4 bases; junction bases not matched to a gene: 5. CDR3 amino acids: CASSSGQGAVTEAFF. The CDR3 nucleotides are TGTGCCAGCAGCTCCGGACAGGGGGCCGTCACTGAAGCTTTCTTT.

In its sample, this clonotype was seen many times. This chain connects TRBV6-5 to TRBJ1-2; possibly TRBD1 for D (6 bases). The germline V gene encodes CDR1 MNHEY and CDR2 SVGAGI. The CDR3 loop spans 13 amino acids. The V end was cut by 5 bases, the J end by 6 bases, with 13 bases between. In nucleotides, the CDR3 is TGTGCCAGCAGTCGCAAGGACAGCCATGGCTACACCTTC. Amino acid sequence: CASSRKDSHGYTF.

This clonotype was seen only a few times. The chain has TRBV24-1 and TRBJ2-1; TRBD2 matches 11 bases. After removal of 4 bases from V and 5 bases from J, the junction contained 24 bases not matched to a gene. Germline values: CDR1 KGHDR, CDR2 SFDVKD. The CDR3 loop spans 22 amino acids. CDR3 residues: CATSDRPEGLTSGIYGHNEQFF. The DNA of the CDR3 is TGTGCCACCAGTGACCGCCCCGAGGGGCTGACTAGCGGGATATATGGGCACAATGAGCAGTTCTTC.